This T cell receptor (beta chain) came from a study of metastatic and nonmetastatic thyroid tumors. At the level of the study: Samples came from malignant and benign thyroid patients, and repertoires were compared across blood and tumor or nodule tissue.

In the original processing: Clinicopathological groups of papillary thyroid cancer showed CDR3 differences that were used to build a distant-metastasis classifier. TCRdb reprocessed the PCR reads via MiXCR. The V and J calls follow TCRdb's processing rather than the paper's. The sample consists of tens of thousands of clones, roughly an eighth of them appearing once. Germline CDR1 LGHNA, CDR2 YNFKEQ. The V and J ends lost 2 bases and 0 bases respectively, with 11 bases between them. The CDR3 loop spans 15 amino acids. None of the patients had undergone any treatment ahead of thyroid surgery. This clone was counted ten times or more.

The J gene is TRBJ2-7, the V gene TRBV4-2; D is unclear. The specimen was tumor tissue. The receptor was derived from a female donor with papillary thyroid cancer or a benign thyroid nodule (not recorded which). Some clones in this sample may be carry-over from other donors' samples. As DNA, the CDR3 is TGTGCCAGCAGCCAAAGTGTGCAAAGCTCCTACGAGCAGTACTTC. Translated: CASSQSVQSSYEQYF.